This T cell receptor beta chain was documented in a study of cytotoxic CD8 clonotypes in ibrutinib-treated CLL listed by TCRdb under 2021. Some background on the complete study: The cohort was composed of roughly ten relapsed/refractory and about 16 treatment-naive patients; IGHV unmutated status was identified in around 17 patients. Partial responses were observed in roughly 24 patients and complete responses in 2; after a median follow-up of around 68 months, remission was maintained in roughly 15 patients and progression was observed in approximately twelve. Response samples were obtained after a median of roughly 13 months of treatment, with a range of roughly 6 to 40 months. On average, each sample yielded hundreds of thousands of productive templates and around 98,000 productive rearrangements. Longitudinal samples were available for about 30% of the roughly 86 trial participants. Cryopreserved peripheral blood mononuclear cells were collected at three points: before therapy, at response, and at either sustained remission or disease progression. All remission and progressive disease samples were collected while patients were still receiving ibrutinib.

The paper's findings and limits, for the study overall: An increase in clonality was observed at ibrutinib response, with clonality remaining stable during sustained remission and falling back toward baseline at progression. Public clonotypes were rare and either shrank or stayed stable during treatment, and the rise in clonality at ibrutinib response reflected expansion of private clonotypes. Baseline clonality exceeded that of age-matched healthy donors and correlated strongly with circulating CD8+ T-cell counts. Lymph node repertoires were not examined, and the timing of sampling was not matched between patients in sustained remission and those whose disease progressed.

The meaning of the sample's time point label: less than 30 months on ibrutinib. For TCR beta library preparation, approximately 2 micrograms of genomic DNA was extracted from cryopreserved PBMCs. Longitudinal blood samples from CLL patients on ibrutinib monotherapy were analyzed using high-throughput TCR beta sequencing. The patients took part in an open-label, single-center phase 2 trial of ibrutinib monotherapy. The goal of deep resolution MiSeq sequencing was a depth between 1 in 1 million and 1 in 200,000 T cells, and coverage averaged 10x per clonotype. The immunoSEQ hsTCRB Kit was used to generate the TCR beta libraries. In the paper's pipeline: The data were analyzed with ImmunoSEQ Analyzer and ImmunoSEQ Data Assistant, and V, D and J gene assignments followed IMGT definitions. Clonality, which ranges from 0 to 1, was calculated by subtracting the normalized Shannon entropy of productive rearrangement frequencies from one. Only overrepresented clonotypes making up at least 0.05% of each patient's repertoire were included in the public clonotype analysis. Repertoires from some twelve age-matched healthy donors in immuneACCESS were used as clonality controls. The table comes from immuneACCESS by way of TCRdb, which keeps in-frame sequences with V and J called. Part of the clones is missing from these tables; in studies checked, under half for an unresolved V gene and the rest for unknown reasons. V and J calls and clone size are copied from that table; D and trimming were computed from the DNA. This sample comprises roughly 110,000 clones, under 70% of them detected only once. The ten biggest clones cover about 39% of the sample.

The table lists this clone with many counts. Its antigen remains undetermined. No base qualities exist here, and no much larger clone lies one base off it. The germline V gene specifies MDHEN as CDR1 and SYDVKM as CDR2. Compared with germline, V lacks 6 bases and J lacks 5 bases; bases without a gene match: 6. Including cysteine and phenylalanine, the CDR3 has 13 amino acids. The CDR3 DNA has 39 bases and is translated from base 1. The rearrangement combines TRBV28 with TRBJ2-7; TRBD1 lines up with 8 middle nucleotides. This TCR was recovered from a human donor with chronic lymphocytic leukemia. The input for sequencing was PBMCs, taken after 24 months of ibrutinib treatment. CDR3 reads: CASRETGVNEQYF. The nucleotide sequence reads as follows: TGTGCCAGCAGGGAGACAGGGGTGAACGAGCAGTACTTC.